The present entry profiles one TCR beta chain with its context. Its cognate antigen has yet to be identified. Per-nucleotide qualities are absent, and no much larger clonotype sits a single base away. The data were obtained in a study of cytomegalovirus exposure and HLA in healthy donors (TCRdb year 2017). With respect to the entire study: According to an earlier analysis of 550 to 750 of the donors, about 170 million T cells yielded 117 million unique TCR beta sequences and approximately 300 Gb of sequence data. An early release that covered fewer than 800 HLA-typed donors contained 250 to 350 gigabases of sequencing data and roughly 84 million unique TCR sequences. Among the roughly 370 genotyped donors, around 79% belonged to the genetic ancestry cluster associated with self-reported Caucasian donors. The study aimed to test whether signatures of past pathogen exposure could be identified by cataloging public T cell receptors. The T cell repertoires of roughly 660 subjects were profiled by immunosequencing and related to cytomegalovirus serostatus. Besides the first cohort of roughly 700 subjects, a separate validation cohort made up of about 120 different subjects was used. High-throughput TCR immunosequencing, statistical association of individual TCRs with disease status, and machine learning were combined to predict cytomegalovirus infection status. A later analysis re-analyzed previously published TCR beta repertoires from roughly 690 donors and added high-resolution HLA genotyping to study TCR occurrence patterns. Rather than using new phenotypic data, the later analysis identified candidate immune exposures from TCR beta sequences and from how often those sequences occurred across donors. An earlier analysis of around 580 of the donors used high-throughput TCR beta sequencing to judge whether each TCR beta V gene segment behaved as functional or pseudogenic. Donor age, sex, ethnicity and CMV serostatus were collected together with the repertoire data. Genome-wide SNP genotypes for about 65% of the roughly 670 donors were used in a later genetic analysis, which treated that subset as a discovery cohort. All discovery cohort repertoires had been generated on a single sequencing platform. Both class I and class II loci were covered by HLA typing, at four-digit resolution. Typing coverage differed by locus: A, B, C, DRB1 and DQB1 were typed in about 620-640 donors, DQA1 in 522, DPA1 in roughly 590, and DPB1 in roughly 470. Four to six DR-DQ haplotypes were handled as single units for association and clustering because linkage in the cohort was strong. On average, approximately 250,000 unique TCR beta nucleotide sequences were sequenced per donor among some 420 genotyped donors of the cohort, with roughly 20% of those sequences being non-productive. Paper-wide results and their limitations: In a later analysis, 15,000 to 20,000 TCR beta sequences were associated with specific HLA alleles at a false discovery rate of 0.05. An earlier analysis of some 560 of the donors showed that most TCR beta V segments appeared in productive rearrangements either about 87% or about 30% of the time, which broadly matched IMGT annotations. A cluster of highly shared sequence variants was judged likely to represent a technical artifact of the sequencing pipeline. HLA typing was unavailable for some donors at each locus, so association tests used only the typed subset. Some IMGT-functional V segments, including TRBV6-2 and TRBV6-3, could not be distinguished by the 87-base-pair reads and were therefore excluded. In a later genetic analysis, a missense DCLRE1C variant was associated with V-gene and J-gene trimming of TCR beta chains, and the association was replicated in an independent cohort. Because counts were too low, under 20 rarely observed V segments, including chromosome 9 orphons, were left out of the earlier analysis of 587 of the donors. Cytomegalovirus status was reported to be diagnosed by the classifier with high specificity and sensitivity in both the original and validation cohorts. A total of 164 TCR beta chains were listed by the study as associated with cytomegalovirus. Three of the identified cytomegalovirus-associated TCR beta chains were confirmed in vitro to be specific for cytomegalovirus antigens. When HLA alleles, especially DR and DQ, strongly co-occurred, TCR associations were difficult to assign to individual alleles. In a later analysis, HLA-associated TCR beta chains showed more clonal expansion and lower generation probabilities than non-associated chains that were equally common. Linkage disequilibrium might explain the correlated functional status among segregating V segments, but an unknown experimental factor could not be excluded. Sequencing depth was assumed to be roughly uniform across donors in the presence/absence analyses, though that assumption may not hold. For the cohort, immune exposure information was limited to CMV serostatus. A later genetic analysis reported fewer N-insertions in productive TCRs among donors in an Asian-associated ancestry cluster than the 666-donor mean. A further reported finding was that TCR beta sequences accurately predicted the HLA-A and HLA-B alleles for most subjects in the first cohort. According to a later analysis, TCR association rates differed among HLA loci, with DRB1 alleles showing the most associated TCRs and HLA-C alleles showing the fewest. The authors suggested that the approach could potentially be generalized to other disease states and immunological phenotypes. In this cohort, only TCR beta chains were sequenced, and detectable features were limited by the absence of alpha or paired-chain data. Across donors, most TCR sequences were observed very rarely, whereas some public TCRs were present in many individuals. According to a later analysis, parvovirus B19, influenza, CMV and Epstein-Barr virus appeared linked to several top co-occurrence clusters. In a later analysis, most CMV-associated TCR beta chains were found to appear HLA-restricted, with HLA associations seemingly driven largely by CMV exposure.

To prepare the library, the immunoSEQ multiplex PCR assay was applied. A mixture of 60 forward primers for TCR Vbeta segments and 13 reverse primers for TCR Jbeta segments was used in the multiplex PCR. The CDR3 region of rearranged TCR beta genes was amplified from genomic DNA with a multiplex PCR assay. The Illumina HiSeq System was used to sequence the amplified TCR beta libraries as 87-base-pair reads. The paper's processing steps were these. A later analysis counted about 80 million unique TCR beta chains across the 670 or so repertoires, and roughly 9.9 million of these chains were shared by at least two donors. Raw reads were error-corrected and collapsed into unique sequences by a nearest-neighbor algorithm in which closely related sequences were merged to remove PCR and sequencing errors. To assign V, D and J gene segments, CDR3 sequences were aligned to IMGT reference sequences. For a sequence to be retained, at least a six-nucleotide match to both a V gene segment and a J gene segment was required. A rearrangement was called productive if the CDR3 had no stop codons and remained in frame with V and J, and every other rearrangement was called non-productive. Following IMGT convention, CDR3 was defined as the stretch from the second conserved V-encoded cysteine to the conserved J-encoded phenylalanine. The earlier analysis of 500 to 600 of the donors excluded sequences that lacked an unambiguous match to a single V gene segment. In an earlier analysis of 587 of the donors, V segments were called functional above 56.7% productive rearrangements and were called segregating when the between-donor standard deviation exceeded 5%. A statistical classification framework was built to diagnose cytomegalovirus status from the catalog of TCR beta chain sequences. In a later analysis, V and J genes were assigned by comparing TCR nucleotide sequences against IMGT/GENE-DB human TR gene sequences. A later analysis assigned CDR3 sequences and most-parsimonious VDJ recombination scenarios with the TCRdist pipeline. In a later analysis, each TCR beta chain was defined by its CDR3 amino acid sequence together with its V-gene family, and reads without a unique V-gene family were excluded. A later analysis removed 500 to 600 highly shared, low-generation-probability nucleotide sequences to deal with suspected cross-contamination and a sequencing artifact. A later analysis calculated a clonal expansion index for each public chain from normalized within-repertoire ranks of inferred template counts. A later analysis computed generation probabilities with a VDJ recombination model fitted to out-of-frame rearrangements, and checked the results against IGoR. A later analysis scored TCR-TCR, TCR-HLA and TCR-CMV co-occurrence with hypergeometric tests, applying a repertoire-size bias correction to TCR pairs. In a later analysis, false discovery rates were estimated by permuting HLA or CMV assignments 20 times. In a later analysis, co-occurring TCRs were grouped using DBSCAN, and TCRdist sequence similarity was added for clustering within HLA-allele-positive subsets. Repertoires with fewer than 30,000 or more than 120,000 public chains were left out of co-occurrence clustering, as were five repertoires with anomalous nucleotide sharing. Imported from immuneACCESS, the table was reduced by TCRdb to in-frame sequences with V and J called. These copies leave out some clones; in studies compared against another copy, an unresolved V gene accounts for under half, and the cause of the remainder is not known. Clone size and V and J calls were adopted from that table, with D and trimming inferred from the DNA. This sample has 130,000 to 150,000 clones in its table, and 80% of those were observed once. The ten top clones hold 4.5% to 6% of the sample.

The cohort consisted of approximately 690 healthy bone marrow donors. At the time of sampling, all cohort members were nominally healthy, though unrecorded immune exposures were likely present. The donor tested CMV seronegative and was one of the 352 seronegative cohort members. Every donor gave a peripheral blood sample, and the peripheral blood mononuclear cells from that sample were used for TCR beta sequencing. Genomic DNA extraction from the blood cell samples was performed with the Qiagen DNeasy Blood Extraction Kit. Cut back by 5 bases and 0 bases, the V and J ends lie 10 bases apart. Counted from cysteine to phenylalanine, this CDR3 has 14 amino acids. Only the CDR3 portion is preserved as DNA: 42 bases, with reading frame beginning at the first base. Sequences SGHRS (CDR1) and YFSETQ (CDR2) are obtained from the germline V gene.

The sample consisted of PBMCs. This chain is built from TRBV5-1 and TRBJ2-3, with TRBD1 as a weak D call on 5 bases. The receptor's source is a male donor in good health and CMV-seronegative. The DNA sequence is TGCGCCAGCAGTAACAGGCTTAGCACAGATACGCAGTATTTT. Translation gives CASSNRLSTDTQYF.